This T cell receptor (beta chain) was sequenced for a study of T cells in Graves' hyperthyroidism and ophthalmopathy. With V trimmed by 3 bases and J by 6 bases, 8 bases remained unmatched. CDR1 is LGHDT and CDR2 is YNNKEL in the germline V gene (reference sequence). The CDR3 extends over 16 amino acids. This clonotype was detected many times. Researchers took RNA transcripts and amplified the TCR beta CDR3 regions from them. Initially, a first-round RT-PCR of the TCR CDR3 employed the HTBI primer set. TCRdb independently ran MiXCR on the multiplex PCR reads; one entry per CDR3 protein. This table has approximately 400,000 distinct CDR3 sequences, around an eighth appearing once.

Source material: blood. The gene calls are TRBV3-1 and TRBJ2-1, with 10 bases aligning to TRBD1. This clonotype originated in a man in his thirties or forties with Graves' hyperthyroidism that later progressed to Graves' ophthalmopathy. The CDR3, as DNA: TGTGCCAGCAGCCACTTTCCGGGACAGGGGTTCAATGAGCAGTTCTTC. As protein: CASSHFPGQGFNEQFF.